The 25 T cell receptor beta chains below come from one sample, sequenced in a study of blood T cell repertoires in COVID-19. Profiled with immunoSEQ multiplex PCR; TCRdb holds only in-frame clones, not every one. Here the sample spans about 340,000 clones, around four fifths being singletons. Specimen: peripheral blood. The receptors derive from a young man with active or convalescent COVID-19.

The chain recombines TRBV9 with TRBJ1-2; 7 bases fit TRBD1. The CDR3 runs 15 residues. V was pared by 0 bases and J by 5 bases, with 7 bases of the junction left unmatched. From germline, CDR1 is SGDLS and CDR2 YYNGEE. CDR3 bases: TGTGCCAGCAGCGTAGGGGACAGCGAGGTGTATGGCTACACCTTC. It translates to CASSVGDSEVYGYTF.

The gene calls are TRBV7-6 and TRBJ2-3; 9 bases align to TRBD1. CDR3 length: 19 residues. With V trimmed by 2 bases and J by 4 bases, 16 bases remained unmatched. Looked up from germline, CDR1 is SGHVS and CDR2 is FNYEAQ. CDR3 protein: CASSLSVGTGIPIADTQYF. CDR3 DNA: TGTGCCAGCAGCTTATCTGTCGGGACAGGGATCCCCATCGCAGATACGCAGTATTTT.

This chain connects TRBV27 to TRBJ2-7; D possibly corresponds to TRBD1 (6 bases). Germline V gene data show CDR1 as MNHEY and CDR2 as SMNVEV (reference sequence). This CDR3 spans 15 amino acids. V gave up 5 bases and J gave up 0 bases, with 14 bases separating them. The CDR3 sequence: CASSALGTTSYEQYF. The DNA for the CDR3 is TGTGCCAGCAGTGCCTTGGGGACAACCTCCTACGAGCAGTACTTC.

The genes are TRBV12-3 or TRBV12-4 and TRBJ1-2; D unresolved. Trimming removed 6 bases from V and 4 bases from J, with 12 bases in between. This CDR3 is built from 13 residues. The CDR3 reads CASSQRGFYGYTF. The CDR3 DNA is TGTGCCAGCAGCCAGAGAGGATTCTATGGCTACACCTTC.

The rearrangement uses TRBV5-1 and TRBJ2-3; 9 bases line up with TRBD2. The CDR3 is made up of 17 amino acids. Germline V lookup: CDR1 SGHRS, CDR2 YFSETQ. The trim removed 0 bases at V and 2 bases at J, leaving 7 bases unmatched. The CDR3: CASSLEGSSGITDTQYF. For the CDR3, the DNA is TGCGCCAGCAGCTTGGAGGGGTCTAGCGGGATCACAGATACGCAGTATTTT.

The chain combines TRBV4-3 with TRBJ2-3, with 14 bases lining up with TRBD2. CDR1 is LGHNA, CDR2 YSLEER, per germline. J was trimmed by 4 bases and V by 0 bases; bases with no gene match: 3. The CDR3 has 17 amino acids. CDR3 bases: TGCGCCAGCAGCCAAGAATGGACTAGCGGGAGGCCAGATACGCAGTATTTT. Its translation: CASSQEWTSGRPDTQYF.

V usage is TRBV30 and J usage is TRBJ2-7, with a tentative D call TRBD2 (6 bases). CDR3 length: 13 amino acids. V was trimmed by 3 bases and J by 3 bases, leaving 12 bases between them. Germline V lookup: CDR1 GTSNPN, CDR2 SVGIG (reference sequence). The CDR3 spells CAWSPREYYEQYF. CDR3 bases: TGTGCCTGGAGCCCCCGGGAGTACTACGAGCAGTACTTC.

The chain has TRBV18 and TRBJ2-3; TRBD2 matches 10 bases. After removal of 6 bases from V and 2 bases from J, the junction contained 11 bases not matched to a gene. The CDR3 runs to 17 residues. Germline V gene lookup returns CDR1 KGHSH and CDR2 LQKENI. CDR3 sequence (DNA): TGTGCCAGCTCCCCAGGACTAGCGGACCCTTTCACAGATACGCAGTATTTT. Translated: CASSPGLADPFTDTQYF.

The chain joins TRBV7-9 to TRBJ1-1; 8 bases align to TRBD1. CDR3 length: 15 residues. Germline V lookup: CDR1 SEHNR, CDR2 FQNEAQ (reference sequence). V was pared by 4 bases and J by 0 bases, with 4 bases of the junction left unmatched. In DNA, the CDR3 is TGTGCCAGCAGCTGGGGACAGGCCTTGAACACTGAAGCTTTCTTT. This codes for CASSWGQALNTEAFF.

Only one count was recorded for this clone. The chain combines TRBV21-1 with TRBJ1-3; the tabulated D call, TRBD1, remains unverified against the DNA. TRBV21-1 is annotated as a pseudogene. The CDR3 sequence is 12 residues long. CDR3 sequence: CARNRAGNTIYF. CDR3 DNA sequence: TGTGCCAGGAACAGGGCTGGAAACACCATATATTTT.

The gene calls are TRBV2 and TRBJ2-1; D might be TRBD2 (6 bases). V lost 7 bases, J lost 4 bases, and 23 bases lay in between. This CDR3 is 17 amino acids long. The germline V gene has CDR1 SNHLY and CDR2 FYNNEI. The chain's CDR3 is CASTYSPLSGVYNEQFF. CDR3 nucleotides: TGTGCCAGCACGTATAGCCCCCTGTCGGGGGTGTACAATGAGCAGTTCTTC.

The rearrangement links TRBV12-5 to TRBJ1-2; D perhaps matches TRBD1 (6 bases). CDR1 is LGHNT, CDR2 FRNRAP, per germline. The CDR3 runs 16 residues. V was pared by 2 bases and J by 6 bases, with 19 bases between. This CDR3 is CASGLPTGGQGNGYTF. The CDR3 coding sequence is TGTGCTAGTGGTTTGCCCACGGGGGGCCAGGGTAATGGCTACACCTTC.

The J gene is TRBJ2-5, the V gene TRBV4-3, with D maybe TRBD1 (6 bases). The germline CDR1 and CDR2 sequences are LGHNA and YSLEER. The CDR3 is 16 amino acids. V gave up 0 bases and J gave up 5 bases, with 16 bases separating them. Written as DNA, the CDR3 is TGCGCCAGCAGCCAAGATACTTGGGGGCGGACGGAGACCCAGTACTTC. Residues: CASSQDTWGRTETQYF.

V and J are TRBV13 and TRBJ2-7; 11 positions match TRBD2. The CDR3 totals 14 residues. Germline V lookup: CDR1 PRHDT, CDR2 FYEKMQ (reference sequence). The trim removed 5 bases at V and 3 bases at J, leaving 3 bases unmatched. The CDR3 region is CASSPSGRRYEQYF. The CDR3, as DNA: TGTGCCAGCAGCCCTAGCGGGAGGCGCTACGAGCAGTACTTC.

This chain uses TRBV9 with TRBJ2-7, with 8 bases identical to TRBD2. V trimming: 2 bases; J trimming: 5 bases; junction bases outside the gene matches: 9. The CDR3 runs 15 residues. Germline CDR1 is SGDLS and CDR2 is YYNGEE. The CDR3 coding sequence is TGTGCCAGCAGCGTCGCTCCGGGACTAGAAAACGAGCAGTACTTC. Translation gives CASSVAPGLENEQYF.

CDR3 coding DNA: TGTGCCAGCAGCTTAGAGGGGACTAGCGGGGTGAATGAGCAGTTCTTC. It encodes CASSLEGTSGVNEQFF. V gene TRBV7-2 combines with J gene TRBJ2-1, with 13 bases lining up with TRBD2. From germline, CDR1 is SGHTA and CDR2 FQGNSA. The J segment lost 7 bases and the V segment lost 1 base, leaving 4 bases of the junction unmatched. This CDR3 is 16 amino acids long.

A single count supports this clone. This chain connects TRBV18 to TRBJ2-7; D is possibly TRBD2 (7 bases). CDR3 length equals 15 residues. Germline V gene data show CDR1 as KGHSH and CDR2 as LQKENI. V dropped 3 bases and J dropped 7 bases, with 19 bases sitting between them. The CDR3 is CASSPRSGGGQEQYF. The CDR3 DNA reads as TGTGCCAGCTCACCGCGATCGGGGGGAGGACAGGAGCAGTACTTC.

J is TRBJ2-7 and V is TRBV25-1, with TRBD2 matching 10 bases. With 2 bases clipped from V and 6 bases from J, the junction kept 4 bases outside the gene matches. The V gene's germline CDR1 is MGHDK and CDR2 SYGVNS. The CDR3 contains 14 residues. The CDR3 protein is CASSETSGGGEQYF. Written as DNA, the CDR3 is TGTGCCAGCAGTGAAACCAGCGGGGGGGGCGAGCAGTACTTC.

The V gene is TRBV27, the J gene TRBJ2-5; TRBD2 is a possible D gene (5 bases). CDR3 length: 15 amino acids. The V and J ends lost 5 bases and 5 bases respectively, with 18 bases between them. Germline CDR1 reads MNHEY; CDR2 reads SMNVEV (reference sequence). CDR3: CASSPSRTSGETQYF. The CDR3 DNA follows: TGTGCCAGCAGTCCCAGCCGGACCTCGGGGGAGACCCAGTACTTC.

J is TRBJ2-6 and V is TRBV25-1; possibly TRBD2 for D (5 bases). The CDR3 runs to 18 residues. Germline CDR1 MGHDK, CDR2 SYGVNS. V was trimmed by 5 bases and J by 0 bases, leaving 17 bases between them. The CDR3 bases are TGTGCCAGCAGTAAATTTGGGGAGTTTTCCTCTGGGGCCAACGTCCTGACTTTC. This gives the protein CASSKFGEFSSGANVLTF.

The chain carries TRBV4-3 and TRBJ2-7, with TRBD2 identical over 7 bases. Germline CDR1 is LGHNA and CDR2 is YSLEER. The V and J ends lost 4 bases and 1 base, in that order; junction bases with no gene match: 7. The CDR3 runs to 15 residues. The CDR3 DNA reads as TGCGCCAGCAGCCCCTGGGAGGGCGGGTCCTACGAGCAGTACTTC. Translating it yields CASSPWEGGSYEQYF.

With regard to this clone: Other DNA sequences from this sample encode an identical CDR3 as well. The chain is built from TRBV12-3 or TRBV12-4 and TRBJ1-6; no firm D call. Trimming took off 6 bases at V and 7 bases at J, with 7 bases between the two ends. This CDR3 has 12 amino acids. DNA of the CDR3: TGTGCCAGCAGCTCCTCGAATTCACCCCTCCACTTT. This translates into CASSSSNSPLHF.

This sequence joins TRBV9 and TRBJ2-3; no reliable D call. This CDR3 spans 16 amino acids. V was cut by 3 bases and J by 0 bases, with 14 bases left in between. Germline V lookup: CDR1 SGDLS, CDR2 YYNGEE. CDR3 nucleotides: TGTGCCAGCAGCGCCCAAAATGCGCGAAGCACAGATACGCAGTATTTT. Residues: CASSAQNARSTDTQYF. Based on the CDR3 plus reference TRBV9 and TRBJ2-3, the full variable domain is DSGVTQTPKHLITATGQRVTLRCSPRSGDLSVYWYQQSLDQGLQFLIQYYNGEERAKGNILERFSAQQFPDLHSELNLSSLELGDSALYFCASSAQNARSTDTQYFGPGTRLTVL.

This chain connects TRBV7-2 to TRBJ2-1; no firm D call. V shed 3 bases and J shed 1 base, with 7 bases lying between them. Germline V CDR1 and CDR2: SGHTA, FQGNSA. The CDR3 is 14 amino acids. The CDR3 DNA is TGTGCCAGCAGCTTTAGTCTGTCCTACAATGAGCAGTTCTTC. Translation gives CASSFSLSYNEQFF.

Only a few counts were recorded for this clone. The V gene is TRBV29-1, the J gene TRBJ2-6; 7 bases map to TRBD1. The CDR3 covers 17 residues. Germline CDR1 SQVTM, CDR2 ANQGSEA. Germline trimming cut 4 bases from V and 3 bases from J; bases unmatched to any gene: 12. The CDR3 reads CSVAKRQGPGGANVLTF. The CDR3 DNA follows: TGCAGCGTTGCTAAAAGACAGGGCCCGGGTGGGGCCAACGTCCTGACTTTC. The entire variable domain, with the rest obtained from reference TRBV29-1 and TRBJ2-6, is as follows: SAVISQKPSRDICQRGTSLTIQCQVDSQVTMMFWYRQQPGQSLTLIATANQGSEATYESGFVIDKFPISRPNLTFSTLTVSNMSPEDSSIYLCSVAKRQGPGGANVLTFGAGSRLTVL.